A single sample is the source of the 12 T cell receptor beta chains below, sequenced in a study of molecular identifiers for immune sequencing clone quantification. One entry per CDR3 protein, called by TCRdb with MiXCR from the PCR reads. The data contain 400,000 to 600,000 distinct CDR3 sequences, about 25% of them singletons. The specimen sequenced was naive CD8+ T cells from blood, with Jurkat cell RNA spiked in. The subset denotes: FACS-sorted CD8+CD4-CCR7+CD45RA+ naive T cells. Receptor source: a human donor in good health. Some libraries in this study had Jurkat cell RNA spiked in.

A word on this clonotype: A junction boundary mismatches the germline segment, possibly from a read error. The rearrangement links TRBV4-1 to TRBJ2-3; 7 nucleotides agree with TRBD2. The CDR3 is 17 residues long. Germline-derived CDR1 and CDR2 are MGHRA and YSYEKL. CDR3 residues: CASSQDLTGGLTDPQYF. In nucleotides, the CDR3 is TGCGCCAGCAGCCAAGACTTGACGGGAGGCCTCACAGATCCGCAGTATTTT.

This clonotype was counted at least ten times. The V and J genes are TRBV4-3 and TRBJ2-3; 13 bases are a match to TRBD2. Trimming removed 0 bases from V and 5 bases from J; junction bases left unmatched: 5. The germline gives CDR1 LGHNA, CDR2 YSLEER. The CDR3 contains 17 residues. CDR3 sequence: CASSQELAGGPLDTQYF. The CDR3 bases are TGCGCCAGCAGCCAAGAACTAGCGGGAGGGCCGCTAGATACGCAGTATTTT.

Notes on this clonotype: A much larger clone lies a single base off, so this may be a read error. V and J are TRBV20-1 and TRBJ2-3, with D maybe TRBD2 (5 bases). Germline loops: CDR1 DFQATT, CDR2 SNEGSKA (reference sequence). The CDR3 contains 17 residues. Trimming removed 1 base from V and 0 bases from J, with 17 bases in between. The CDR3 reads CSARGYQEVTSTDTQYF. DNA for the CDR3: TGCAGTGCTAGAGGTTACCAGGAGGTAACTAGCACAGATACGCAGTATTTT.

This clonotype has ten or more counts. V gene TRBV7-9 combines with J gene TRBJ2-3; D might be TRBD1 (5 bases). The germline CDR1 and CDR2 sequences are SEHNR and FQNEAQ (reference sequence). V lost 5 bases and J 2 bases, leaving 8 bases between the germline ends. This CDR3 has 13 residues. CDR3 DNA sequence: TGTGCCAGCAGCCCGGACACCACAGATACGCAGTATTTT. It encodes CASSPDTTDTQYF. Based on the CDR3 plus reference TRBV7-9 and TRBJ2-3, the full variable domain is DTGVSQNPRHKITKRGQNVTFRCDPISEHNRLYWYRQTLGQGPEFLTYFQNEAQLEKSRLLSDRFSAERPKGSFSTLEIQRTEQGDSAMYLCASSPDTTDTQYFGPGTRLTVL.

Regarding this clonotype: A much larger clone lies one base from this, so it may be a read error. V and J are TRBV5-1 and TRBJ2-3; 10 positions match TRBD1. The CDR3 runs to 16 residues. The V gene's germline CDR1 is SGHRS and CDR2 YFSETQ. The CDR3 here is CASSSGDRGFTDKQYF. The CDR3 bases are TGCGCCAGCAGCTCGGGGGACAGGGGATTCACAGATAAGCAGTATTTT.

The CDR3 DNA follows: TGTGCCAGCAGTTACTCCCCGGGGACAGGGGTGGAGACCCAGTACTTC. It specifies CASSYSPGTGVETQYF. V and J are TRBV6-5 and TRBJ2-5, with 10 bases lining up with TRBD1. The CDR3 has 16 residues. J gave up 5 bases and V 0 bases, and 6 bases lay outside the gene matches. Germline V CDR1 and CDR2: MNHEY, SVGAGI.

The V and J genes are TRBV19 and TRBJ1-1, with TRBD1 identical over 8 bases. Germline V gene sequence: CDR1 LNHDA, CDR2 SQIVND (reference sequence). V lost 4 bases and J lost 3; bases outside the gene matches: 7. The CDR3 sequence is 15 residues long. The CDR3 DNA is TGTGCCAGTAGTACACCGACAGGGGCTTACACTGAAGCTTTCTTT. Amino acid sequence: CASSTPTGAYTEAFF.

A word on this clonotype: This may be a read error: a much more frequent sequence differs by one nucleotide. V and J are TRBV19 and TRBJ2-2; D gene uncertain. The CDR3 is 11 residues long. Trimming pared 5 bases from V and 6 bases from J, leaving 4 bases between. The V gene's germline CDR1 is LNHDA and CDR2 SQIVND (reference sequence). CDR3 nucleotide sequence: TGTGCCAGTAGTGTCCCCGGGGAGCTGTTTTTT. It is translated as CASSVPGELFF.

This rearrangement joins TRBV27 to TRBJ2-2; D is possibly TRBD1 (6 bases). The germline CDR1 and CDR2 sequences are MNHEY and SMNVEV (reference sequence). This CDR3 spans 14 amino acids. V lost 6 bases and J 3 bases, leaving 11 bases between the germline ends. The CDR3 nucleotides are TGTGCCAGCAGGTACAGGGTCGACACCGGGGAGCTGTTTTTT. This sequence encodes CASRYRVDTGELFF.

This clonotype occurred many times. The J gene is TRBJ2-7, the V gene TRBV4-3; a weak D match, TRBD2 (5 bases). Trimming stripped 4 bases from V and 0 bases from J, with 22 bases between. This CDR3 has 18 residues. From germline, CDR1 is LGHNA and CDR2 YSLEER. CDR3 amino acids: CASSPEVVRLQLSYEQYF. DNA of the CDR3: TGCGCCAGCAGCCCGGAGGTCGTCCGCCTCCAACTCTCCTACGAGCAGTACTTC.

This chain uses TRBV6-5 with TRBJ1-4; D is perhaps TRBD1 (5 bases). V was trimmed by 1 base and J by 2 bases, leaving 8 bases between them. This CDR3 region has 15 residues. Germline V gene data show CDR1 as MNHEY and CDR2 as SVGAGI. The CDR3 region is CASSYWGGTNEKLFF. CDR3 sequence (DNA): TGTGCCAGCAGTTACTGGGGGGGTACTAATGAAAAACTGTTTTTT.

As regards this clonotype: In this CDR3 the conserved last residue, phenylalanine or tryptophan, is missing, so a read error is likely. The rearrangement links TRBV29-1 to TRBJ2-7; 7 nucleotides agree with TRBD1. The CDR3 has 14 residues. Per the germline V gene, CDR1 is SQVTM and CDR2 is ANQGSEA. J was trimmed by 2 bases and V by 0 bases; bases with no gene match: 4. CDR3 DNA sequence: TGCAGCGTTGAAGAAGGGACAGAGACCTACGAGCAGTACCTC. It codes for CSVEEGTETYEQYL.